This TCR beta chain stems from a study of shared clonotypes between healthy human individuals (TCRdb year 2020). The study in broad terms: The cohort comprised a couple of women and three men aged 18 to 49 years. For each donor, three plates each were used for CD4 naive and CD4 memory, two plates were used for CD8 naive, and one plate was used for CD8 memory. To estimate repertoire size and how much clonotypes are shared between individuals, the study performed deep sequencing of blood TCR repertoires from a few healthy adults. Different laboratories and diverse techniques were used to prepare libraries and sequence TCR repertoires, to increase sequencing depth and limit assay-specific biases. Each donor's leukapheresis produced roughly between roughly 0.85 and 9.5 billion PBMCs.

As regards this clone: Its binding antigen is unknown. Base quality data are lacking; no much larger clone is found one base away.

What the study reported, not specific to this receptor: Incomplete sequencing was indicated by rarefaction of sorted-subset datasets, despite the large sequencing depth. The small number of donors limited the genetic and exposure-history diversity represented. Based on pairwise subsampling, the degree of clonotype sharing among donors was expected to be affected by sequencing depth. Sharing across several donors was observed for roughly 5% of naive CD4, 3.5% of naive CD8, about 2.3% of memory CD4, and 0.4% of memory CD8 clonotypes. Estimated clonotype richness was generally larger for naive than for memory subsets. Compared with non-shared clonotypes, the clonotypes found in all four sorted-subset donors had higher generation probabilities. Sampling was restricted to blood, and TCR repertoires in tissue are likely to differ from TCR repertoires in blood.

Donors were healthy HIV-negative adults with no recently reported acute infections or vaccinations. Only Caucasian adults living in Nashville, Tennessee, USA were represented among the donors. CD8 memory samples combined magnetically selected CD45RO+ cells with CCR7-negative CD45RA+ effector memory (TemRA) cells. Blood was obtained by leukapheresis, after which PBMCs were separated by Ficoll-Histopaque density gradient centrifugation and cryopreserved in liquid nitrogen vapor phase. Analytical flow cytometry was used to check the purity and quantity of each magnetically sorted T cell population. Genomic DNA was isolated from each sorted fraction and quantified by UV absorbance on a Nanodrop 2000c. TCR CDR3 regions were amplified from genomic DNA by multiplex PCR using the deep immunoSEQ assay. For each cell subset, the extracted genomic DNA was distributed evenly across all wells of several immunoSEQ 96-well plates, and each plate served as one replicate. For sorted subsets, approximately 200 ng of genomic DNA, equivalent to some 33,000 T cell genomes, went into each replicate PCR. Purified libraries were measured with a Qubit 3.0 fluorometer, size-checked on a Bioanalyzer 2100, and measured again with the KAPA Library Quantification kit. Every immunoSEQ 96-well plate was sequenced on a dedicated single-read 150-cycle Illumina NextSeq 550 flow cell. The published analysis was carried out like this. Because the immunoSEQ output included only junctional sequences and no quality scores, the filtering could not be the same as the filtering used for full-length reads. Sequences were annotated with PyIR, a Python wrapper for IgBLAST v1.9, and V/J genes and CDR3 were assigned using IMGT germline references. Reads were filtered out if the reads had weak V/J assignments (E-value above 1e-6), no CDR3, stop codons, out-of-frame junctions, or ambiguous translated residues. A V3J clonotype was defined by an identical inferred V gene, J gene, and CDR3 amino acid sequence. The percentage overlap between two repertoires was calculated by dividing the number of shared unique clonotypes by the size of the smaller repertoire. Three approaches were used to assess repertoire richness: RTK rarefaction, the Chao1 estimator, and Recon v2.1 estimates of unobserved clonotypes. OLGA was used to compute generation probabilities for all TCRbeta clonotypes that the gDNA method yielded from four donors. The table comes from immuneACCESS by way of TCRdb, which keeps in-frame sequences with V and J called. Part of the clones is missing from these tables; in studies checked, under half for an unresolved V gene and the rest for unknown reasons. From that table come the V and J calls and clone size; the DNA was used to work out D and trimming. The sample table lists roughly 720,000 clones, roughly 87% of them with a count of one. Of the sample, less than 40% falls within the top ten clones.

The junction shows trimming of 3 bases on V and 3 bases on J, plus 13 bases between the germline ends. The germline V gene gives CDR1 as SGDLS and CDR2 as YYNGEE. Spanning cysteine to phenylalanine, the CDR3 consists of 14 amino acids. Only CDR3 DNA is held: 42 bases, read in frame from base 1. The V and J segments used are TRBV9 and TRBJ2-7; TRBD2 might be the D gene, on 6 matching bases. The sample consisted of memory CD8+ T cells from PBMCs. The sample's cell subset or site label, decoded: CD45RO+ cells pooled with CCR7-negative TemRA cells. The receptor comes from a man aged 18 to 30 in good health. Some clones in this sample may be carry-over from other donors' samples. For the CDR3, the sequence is CASSGRGRDYEQYF. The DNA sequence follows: TGTGCCAGCAGCGGGAGGGGCCGCGACTACGAGCAGTACTTC. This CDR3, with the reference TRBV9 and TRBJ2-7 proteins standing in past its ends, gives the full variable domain DSGVTQTPKHLITATGQRVTLRCSPRSGDLSVYWYQQSLDQGLQFLIQYYNGEERAKGNILERFSAQQFPDLHSELNLSSLELGDSALYFCASSGRGRDYEQYFGPGTRLTVT.